The sample holds a few counts of the clone carrying this TCR beta chain. Its antigen remains unidentified. This specimen comes from a study of blood T cells in healthy people across ages. Germline assignment: CDR1 MDHEN and CDR2 SYDVKM. V gave up 1 base and J gave up 2 bases, with 12 bases separating them. The CDR3 extends over 16 amino acids. General study results and limits: Long-lived donors exceeded aged donors in naive CD4+ cells and diversity.

Aged roughly 6 to 90, donors were systemically healthy Caucasians from Russia. A second 7 to 11 cycle PCR used barcoded and J-beta primers. TCRdb analysed the 5' RACE reads with MiXCR anew, one entry per CDR3 protein. The table lists about 1.6 million distinct CDR3 sequences, 30% to 40% of them singletons. Sequencing was performed on blood. The clonotype comes from a woman in her twenties or thirties in good health. The chain joins TRBV28 to TRBJ2-1, with a possible D match to TRBD2 (6 bases). The CDR3 region is CASSLSVGTPYNEQFF. The CDR3, as DNA: TGTGCCAGCAGTTTATCTGTCGGGACTCCCTACAATGAGCAGTTCTTC.